This passage covers 20 T cell receptor beta chains from one sample sequenced in a study of response to subunit inactivated influenza vaccine. MiXCR, run by TCRdb on the RT-PCR reads, gives a single entry per CDR3 protein. The table shows hundreds of thousands of distinct CDR3 sequences, with about a sixth occurring only once. Sequencing was performed on PBMCs from blood, taken 11 to 12 days after vaccination. The receptors stem from a man over 45 who received an inactivated influenza vaccine.

This clonotype appeared a few times. The chain joins TRBV5-1 to TRBJ1-1; a possible D gene is TRBD1 (5 bases). Germline CDR1 SGHRS, CDR2 YFSETQ. This CDR3 comprises 15 residues. V dropped 7 bases and J dropped 2 bases, with 18 bases sitting between them. The CDR3 sequence: CASHETDRINTEAFF. CDR3 DNA: TGCGCCAGCCATGAGACAGATCGAATTAACACTGAAGCTTTCTTT.

The chain links TRBV12-3 or TRBV12-4 to TRBJ2-7; 11 positions match TRBD1. CDR3 length: 15 amino acids. Trimming cost V 3 bases and J 7 bases; bases outside gene matches: 8. Here the CDR3 reads CASSLDRGLLWEQYF. Written as DNA, the CDR3 is TGTGCCAGCAGTTTGGACAGGGGGCTTCTTTGGGAGCAGTACTTC.

This clonotype was detected only a few times. The chain joins TRBV11-3 to TRBJ1-1, with D unresolved. The CDR3 spans 13 residues. Germline V lookup: CDR1 SGHNT, CDR2 YENEEA. Trimming stripped 1 base from V and 6 bases from J, with 9 bases between. This chain's CDR3 is CASSLGRFSEAFF. Here the CDR3 DNA reads TGTGCCAGCAGCTTAGGGCGCTTTTCTGAAGCTTTCTTT.

This clonotype was observed a few times. The rearrangement uses TRBV29-1 and TRBJ2-5; 8 nucleotides agree with TRBD2. V was clipped by 5 bases and J by 1 base; unmatched bases: 9. This CDR3 is built from 15 residues. Germline V gives CDR1 SQVTM, CDR2 ANQGSEA. CDR3 residues: CSVLVLAAPQETQYF. In nucleotides, the CDR3 is TGCAGCGTTTTAGTACTAGCGGCCCCCCAAGAGACCCAGTACTTC.

This chain connects TRBV20-1 to TRBJ2-3, with D hard to call. This CDR3 has 11 residues. The germline V gene has CDR1 DFQATT and CDR2 SNEGSKA (reference sequence). The V end was cut by 3 bases, the J end by 7 bases, with 8 bases between. CDR3 loop: CSASFGYTQYF. DNA of the CDR3: TGCAGTGCTAGTTTCGGCTATACGCAGTATTTT.

The chain couples TRBV28 to TRBJ2-5, with 12 positions matching TRBD2. The CDR3 has 15 residues. CDR1 and CDR2 from the germline V gene are MDHEN and SYDVKM. Trimming took 5 bases from V and 9 from J; bases not matched to a gene: 10. CDR3 residues: CASSLAGGRSWSQYF. The CDR3 region has the DNA TGTGCCAGCAGTCTAGCGGGGGGGCGTTCGTGGTCCCAGTACTTC. Full variable domain (rest looked up from reference TRBV28 and TRBJ2-5): DVKVTQSSRYLVKRTGEKVFLECVQDMDHENMFWYRQDPGLGLRLIYFSYDVKMKEKGDIPEGYSVSREKKERFSLILESASTNQTSMYLCASSLAGGRSWSQYFGPGTRLLVL.

In its sample, this clonotype was seen a few times. The chain combines TRBV6-2 or TRBV6-3 with TRBJ2-7; D is perhaps TRBD1 (6 bases). The germline V gene encodes CDR1 MNHEY and CDR2 SVGEGT. V was clipped by 3 bases and J by 0 bases, with 12 bases between them. CDR3 length equals 15 residues. DNA for the CDR3: TGTGCCAGCAGTTATGACAGGCTTAGCTCCTACGAGCAGTACTTC. Its protein is CASSYDRLSSYEQYF.

This clonotype was seen more than once but under ten times. J is TRBJ1-4 and V is TRBV20-1, with a possible D match to TRBD1 (5 bases). Trimming took 3 bases from V and 6 from J, leaving 14 bases between them. Germline V gene data show CDR1 as DFQATT and CDR2 as SNEGSKA (reference sequence). The CDR3 consists of 14 residues. Here the CDR3 DNA reads TGCAGTGCTAGGGGGGACCCGGGTGATGAAAAACTGTTTTTT. Protein product: CSARGDPGDEKLFF.

This clonotype was counted between two and nine times. This sequence joins TRBV6-1 and TRBJ1-5, with D possibly matching TRBD1 (5 bases). Germline V gives CDR1 MNHNS, CDR2 SASEGT. V gave up 1 base and J gave up 3 bases, with 13 bases separating them. This CDR3 comprises 16 residues. The chain's CDR3 is CASSEEGTGNNQPQHF. The DNA for the CDR3 is TGTGCCAGCAGTGAAGAGGGGACGGGGAACAATCAGCCCCAGCATTTT.

This sequence joins TRBV12-3 or TRBV12-4 and TRBJ2-1; 9 bases align to TRBD1. The CDR3 has 14 residues. Trimming removed 2 bases from V and 12 bases from J; junction bases left unmatched: 8. In DNA, the CDR3 is TGTGCCAGCAGTTTATGGGACAGGGATCCACCGCAGTTCTTC. This gives the protein CASSLWDRDPPQFF.

This clonotype was detected only a few times. The chain links TRBV3-1 to TRBJ2-1; possible D gene TRBD2, 6 bases. Deletions cut 0 bases from V and 10 bases from J, with 22 bases between. CDR3 length: 17 residues. CDR1 is LGHDT, CDR2 YNNKEL, per germline (reference sequence). CDR3 loop: CASSQETRLDRPREQFF. The CDR3 DNA reads as TGTGCCAGCAGCCAAGAAACACGACTAGACCGCCCCCGGGAGCAGTTCTTC.

This chain links TRBV6-1 with TRBJ2-2; D tentatively reads TRBD1 or TRBD2 (6 bases each). Germline CDR1 MNHNS, CDR2 SASEGT. Trimming took off 6 bases at V and 6 bases at J, with 11 bases between the two ends. The CDR3 spans 13 residues. This chain's CDR3 is CASRWGAAGELFF. For the CDR3, the DNA is TGTGCCAGCAGATGGGGGGCTGCCGGGGAGCTGTTTTTT.

This clonotype was counted many times. This chain uses TRBV12-3 or TRBV12-4 with TRBJ2-7; a possible D gene is TRBD1 (7 bases). The CDR3 totals 11 residues. The V and J ends lost 7 bases and 7 bases respectively, with 11 bases between them. The CDR3 DNA sequence: TGTGCCAGCACAGGGGGGCGGGAGCAGTACTTC. Protein sequence: CASTGGREQYF.

The chain recombines TRBV12-5 with TRBJ2-3, with TRBD1 identical over 10 bases. CDR1 and CDR2 from the germline V gene are LGHNT and FRNRAP. Losses at the gene ends were 0 bases for V and 4 bases for J; bases not matched to a gene: 7. This CDR3 region has 17 residues. The CDR3 nucleotides read TGTGCTAGTGGTTTGGTAAGAGGGGACAGGGGCGCAGATACGCAGTATTTT. This codes for CASGLVRGDRGADTQYF.

The V gene is TRBV29-1, the J gene TRBJ2-3; 8 positions agree with TRBD2. This CDR3 has 16 residues. Germline V lookup: CDR1 SQVTM, CDR2 ANQGSEA. V lost 0 bases, J lost 6 bases, and 11 bases stayed unmatched. CDR3 residues: CSVEESKLAVGDTQYF. The CDR3 nucleotides are TGCAGCGTTGAAGAATCCAAACTAGCGGTGGGGGATACGCAGTATTTT.

This clonotype occurred a few times. CDR3: CATGRGSTDTQYF. In nucleotides, the CDR3 is TGTGCCACCGGTCGCGGCAGCACAGATACGCAGTATTTT. The chain has TRBV15 and TRBJ2-3; D remains ambiguous. CDR3 length: 13 residues. The V and J ends lost 8 bases and 0 bases respectively, with 9 bases between them. Germline CDR1 reads LNHNV; CDR2 reads YYDKDF (reference sequence).

This clonotype showed up just a few times. This chain joins TRBV6-1 and TRBJ2-3; D might be TRBD1 (6 bases). Trimming removed 5 bases from V and 4 bases from J, with 16 bases in between. Germline assignment: CDR1 MNHNS and CDR2 SASEGT. The CDR3 loop spans 15 amino acids. CDR3 protein: CASSQTGMGADTQYF. The CDR3 coding sequence is TGTGCCAGCAGTCAAACAGGGATGGGCGCAGATACGCAGTATTTT.

Only a few counts were recorded for this clonotype. The chain combines TRBV10-3 with TRBJ2-6, with 8 bases aligning to TRBD1. V shed 8 bases, J shed 0 bases, and the junction held 6 bases outside the gene matches. Per the germline V gene, CDR1 is ENHRY and CDR2 is SYGVKD. This CDR3 comprises 16 residues. The CDR3 loop is CAIGTGYNSGANVLTF. The DNA of the CDR3 is TGTGCCATCGGGACAGGCTATAACTCTGGGGCCAACGTCCTGACTTTC.

This clonotype occurred many times. V and J are TRBV18 and TRBJ2-3; 8 bases match TRBD1. Germline assignment: CDR1 KGHSH and CDR2 LQKENI. V dropped 3 bases and J dropped 0; count of bases not matched to a gene: 5. The CDR3 sequence is 16 residues long. CDR3 nucleotides: TGTGCCAGCTCACCGCGTGCAGGGGGCAGCACAGATACGCAGTATTTT. Protein: CASSPRAGGSTDTQYF. The complete variable domain, with remaining parts taken from reference TRBV18 and TRBJ2-3, reads NAGVMQNPRHLVRRRGQEARLRCSPMKGHSHVYWYRQLPEEGLKFMVYLQKENIIDESGMPKERFSAEFPKEGPSILRIQQVVRGDSAAYFCASSPRAGGSTDTQYFGPGTRLTVL.

The V gene is TRBV12-3 or TRBV12-4, the J gene TRBJ1-1; D gene uncertain. V lost 6 bases, J lost 4 bases, and 15 bases lay in between. The CDR3 is 14 amino acids. The CDR3 reads CASRNTGFVTEAFF. The CDR3 bases are TGTGCCAGCAGAAATACTGGATTCGTCACTGAAGCTTTCTTT.